The clone carrying this T cell receptor (beta chain) was found a few times. A much larger clone sits a single nucleotide away, making a read error possible. This specimen comes from a study of blood T cells in healthy people across ages. Turning to the study itself: T cells yielded about one barcoded beta molecule per two cells through template switching.

Through a sample-barcoded 5' primer and a J-beta primer mix, a second PCR was run for roughly 6 to 12 cycles. Via MiXCR, TCRdb re-called the 5' RACE reads, giving one row per CDR3 protein. The top ten hold 9.5% to 13% of the sample, which has about 930,000 distinct CDR3 sequences, 25% to 30% seen once. At least 6.5 million PBMCs were isolated per sample. These data were also reused for a study on T cells of mothers and their children.

Sequenced sample: blood. This TCR was recovered from a woman in her forties in good health.

Here the CDR3 reads CASSLPTGCGEQYF. The CDR3 bases are TGTGCCAGCAGTTTACCGACAGGGTGCGGCGAGCAGTACTTC. The chain has TRBV12-3 or TRBV12-4 and TRBJ2-5, with 7 bases matching TRBD1. The end of the DNA fits TRBJ2-7 better, so the J call may be wrong. This CDR3 contains 14 residues.